The present T cell receptor beta chain was sequenced within a study of cytomegalovirus exposure and HLA in healthy donors. CDR1 is LNHDA and CDR2 is SQIVND in the germline V gene (reference sequence). This CDR3 comprises 13 residues. V gave up 7 bases and J gave up 0 bases, with 10 bases separating them. PCR used 60 Vbeta primers and 13 Jbeta primers. Produced via immunoSEQ multiplex PCR; TCRdb's table is partial and in-frame only. The top ten clones hold about 6.3% of a sample with about 160,000 clones, around 80% of them seen once. About this clone: Antigen: not known.

Findings and caveats of the study: The study labeled more than 150 TCR beta chains cytomegalovirus-associated.

The J gene is TRBJ2-7, the V gene TRBV19; a possible D gene is TRBD1 (5 bases). Sequenced input: PBMCs. The sequence was collected from a male donor in good health and CMV-seropositive. The CDR3 loop is CASTQGPSYEQYF. DNA for the CDR3: TGTGCCAGTACGCAGGGCCCCTCCTACGAGCAGTACTTC.